The source of this T cell receptor beta chain is a study of T cells after yellow fever vaccination. Germline V gene data show CDR1 as MGHDK and CDR2 as SYGVNS. The CDR3 covers 13 residues. The V and J ends lost 7 bases and 2 bases respectively, with 8 bases between them. Study results and limitations: Sorted repertoires could include abundant contaminating clonotypes from bulk cells. Clones from primary vaccination mostly reappeared after the booster (approximately 96% CD4, approximately 86% CD8).

On this clonotype: Its target is not known.

UMIs and a universal primer site were added when TCR cDNA was made by 5'RACE template switching. TCRdb re-analysed the 5' RACE reads in MiXCR, keeping a single row per CDR3 protein. Found here are some 350,000 distinct CDR3 sequences, under 14% of them singletons; the top ten hold less than 20%. The origin of this receptor is a man in his late teens or twenties who received the YFV17D yellow fever vaccine. V gene TRBV25-1 combines with J gene TRBJ1-4; no firm D call. The source was PBMCs, collected on the day of the first yellow fever vaccination. CDR3 sequence (DNA): TGTGCCAGCACTCCCGGGACTAATGAAAAACTGTTTTTT. Translated: CASTPGTNEKLFF. The full variable domain, completed using reference TRBV25-1 and TRBJ1-4, is EADIYQTPRYLVIGTGKKITLECSQTMGHDKMYWYQQDPGMELHLIHYSYGVNSTEKGDLSSESTVSRIRTEHFPLTLESARPSHTSQYLCASTPGTNEKLFFGSGTQLSVL.